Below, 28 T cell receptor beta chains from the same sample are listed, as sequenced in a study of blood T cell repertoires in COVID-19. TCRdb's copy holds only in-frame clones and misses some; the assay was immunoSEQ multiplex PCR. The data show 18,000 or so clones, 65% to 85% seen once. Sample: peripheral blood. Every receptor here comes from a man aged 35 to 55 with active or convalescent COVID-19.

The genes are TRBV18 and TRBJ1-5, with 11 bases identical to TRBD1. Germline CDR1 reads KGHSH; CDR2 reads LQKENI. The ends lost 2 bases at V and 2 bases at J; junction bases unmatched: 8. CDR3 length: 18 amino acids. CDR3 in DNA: TGTGCCAGCTCACCAAGGGACAGGGGGGCAGGAGGCAATCAGCCCCAGCATTTT. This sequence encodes CASSPRDRGAGGNQPQHF.

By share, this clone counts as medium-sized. The CDR3 DNA sequence: TGTGCCAGCAGTTCCGCCGGGACAGAATTTAACTATGGCTACACCTTC. Protein product: CASSSAGTEFNYGYTF. The chain is built from TRBV27 and TRBJ1-2; 7 nucleotides match TRBD1. The CDR3 sequence is 16 residues long. With V trimmed by 4 bases and J by 1 base, 9 bases remained unmatched. Germline CDR1 reads MNHEY; CDR2 reads SMNVEV (reference sequence).

This chain's CDR3 is CASSFNQRNTEAFF. The CDR3 DNA sequence: TGTGCCAGCAGCTTTAACCAGCGGAACACTGAAGCTTTCTTT. This chain joins TRBV7-9 and TRBJ1-1; D ambiguous. The ends were cut back, 3 bases at V and 1 base at J, with 9 bases in the middle. The CDR3 extends over 14 amino acids. The germline V gene has CDR1 SEHNR and CDR2 FQNEAQ (reference sequence).

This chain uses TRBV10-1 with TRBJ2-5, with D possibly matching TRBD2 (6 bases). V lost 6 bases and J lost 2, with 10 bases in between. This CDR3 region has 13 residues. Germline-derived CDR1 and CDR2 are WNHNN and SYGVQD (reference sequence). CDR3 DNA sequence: TGCGCCAGCAGGCGGGACTCTCAAGAGACCCAGTACTTC. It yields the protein CASRRDSQETQYF.

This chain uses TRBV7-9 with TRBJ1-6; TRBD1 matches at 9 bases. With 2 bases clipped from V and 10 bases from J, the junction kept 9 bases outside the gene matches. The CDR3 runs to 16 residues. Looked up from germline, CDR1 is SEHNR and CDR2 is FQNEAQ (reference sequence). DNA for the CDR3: TGTGCCAGCAGCTTATTGCCCACAGGGGGCATCTCACCCCTCCACTTT. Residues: CASSLLPTGGISPLHF.

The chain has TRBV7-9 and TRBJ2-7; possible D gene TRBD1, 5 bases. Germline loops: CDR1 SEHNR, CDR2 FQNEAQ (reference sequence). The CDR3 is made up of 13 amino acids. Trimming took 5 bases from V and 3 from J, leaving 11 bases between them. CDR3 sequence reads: CASSPSQVYEQYF. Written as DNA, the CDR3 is TGTGCCAGCAGCCCATCACAGGTCTACGAGCAGTACTTC.

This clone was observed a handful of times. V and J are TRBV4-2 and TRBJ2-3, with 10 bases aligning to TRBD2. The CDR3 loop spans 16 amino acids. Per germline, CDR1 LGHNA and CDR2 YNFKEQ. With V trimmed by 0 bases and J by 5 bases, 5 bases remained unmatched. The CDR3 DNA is TGTGCCAGCAGCCAAGATACGGCTAGCGGGGGAGATACGCAGTATTTT. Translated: CASSQDTASGGDTQYF.

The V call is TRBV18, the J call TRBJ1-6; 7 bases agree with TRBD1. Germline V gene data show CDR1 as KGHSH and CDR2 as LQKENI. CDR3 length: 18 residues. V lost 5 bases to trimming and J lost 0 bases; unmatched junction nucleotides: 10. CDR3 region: CASSTDRMKSSYNSPLHF. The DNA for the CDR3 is TGTGCCAGCTCAACGGACAGGATGAAAAGCTCCTATAATTCACCCCTCCACTTT.

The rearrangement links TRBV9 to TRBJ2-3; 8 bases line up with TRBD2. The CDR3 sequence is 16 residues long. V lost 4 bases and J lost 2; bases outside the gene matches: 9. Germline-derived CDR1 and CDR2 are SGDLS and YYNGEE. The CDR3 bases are TGTGCCAGCAGCCCCTCCGGGACTAGTTTCACAGATACGCAGTATTTT. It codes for CASSPSGTSFTDTQYF. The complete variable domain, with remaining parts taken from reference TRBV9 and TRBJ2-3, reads DSGVTQTPKHLITATGQRVTLRCSPRSGDLSVYWYQQSLDQGLQFLIQYYNGEERAKGNILERFSAQQFPDLHSELNLSSLELGDSALYFCASSPSGTSFTDTQYFGPGTRLTVL.

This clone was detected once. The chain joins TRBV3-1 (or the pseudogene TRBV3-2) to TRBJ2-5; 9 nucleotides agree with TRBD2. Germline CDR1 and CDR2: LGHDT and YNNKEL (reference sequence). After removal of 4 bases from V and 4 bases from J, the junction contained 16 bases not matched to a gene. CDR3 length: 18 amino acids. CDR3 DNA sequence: TGTGCCAGCAGCCGACGTAGCGGGAGCGGCGGGTTGAGAGAGACCCAGTACTTC. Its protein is CASSRRSGSGGLRETQYF.

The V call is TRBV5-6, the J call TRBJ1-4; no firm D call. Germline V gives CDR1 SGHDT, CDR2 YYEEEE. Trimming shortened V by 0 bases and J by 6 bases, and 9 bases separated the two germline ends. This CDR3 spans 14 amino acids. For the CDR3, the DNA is TGTGCCAGCAGCTTGGCCAGGCGGGATGAAAAACTGTTTTTT. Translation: CASSLARRDEKLFF.

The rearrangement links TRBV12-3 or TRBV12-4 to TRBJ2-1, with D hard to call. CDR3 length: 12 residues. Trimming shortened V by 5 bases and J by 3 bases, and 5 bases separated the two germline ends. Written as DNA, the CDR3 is TGTGCCAGCAGTCCCCTCTACAATGAGCAGTTCTTC. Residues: CASSPLYNEQFF.

The CDR3 nucleotides read TGTGCCAGCGAGCTTCTGAGGGGGACTAGCGCCACCGGGGAGCTGTTTTTT. Translated: CASELLRGTSATGELFF. The gene calls are TRBV13 and TRBJ2-2; 10 positions agree with TRBD2. V dropped 8 bases and J dropped 4; count of bases not matched to a gene: 13. Germline V gives CDR1 PRHDT, CDR2 FYEKMQ (reference sequence). This CDR3 region has 17 residues.

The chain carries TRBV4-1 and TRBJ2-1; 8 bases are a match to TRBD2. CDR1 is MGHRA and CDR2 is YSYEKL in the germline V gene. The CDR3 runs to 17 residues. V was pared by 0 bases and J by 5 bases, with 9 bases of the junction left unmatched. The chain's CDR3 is CASSQDTGGLVDNEQFF. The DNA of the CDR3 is TGCGCCAGCAGCCAAGATACGGGGGGGTTGGTCGACAATGAGCAGTTCTTC.

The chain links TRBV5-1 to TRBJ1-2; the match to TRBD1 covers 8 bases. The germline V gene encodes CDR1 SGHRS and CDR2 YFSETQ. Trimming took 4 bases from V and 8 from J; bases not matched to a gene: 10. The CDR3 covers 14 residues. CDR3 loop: CASSPNGDRKGYTF. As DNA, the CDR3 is TGCGCCAGCAGCCCAAACGGGGACAGGAAAGGCTACACCTTC. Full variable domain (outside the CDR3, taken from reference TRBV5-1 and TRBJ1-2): KAGVTQTPRYLIKTRGQQVTLSCSPISGHRSVSWYQQTPGQGLQFLFEYFSETQRNKGNFPGRFSGRQFSNSRSEMNVSTLELGDSALYLCASSPNGDRKGYTFGSGTRLTVV.

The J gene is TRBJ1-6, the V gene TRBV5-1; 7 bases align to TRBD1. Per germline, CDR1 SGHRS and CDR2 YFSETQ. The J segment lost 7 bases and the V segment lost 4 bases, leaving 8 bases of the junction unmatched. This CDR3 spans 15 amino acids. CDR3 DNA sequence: TGCGCCAGCAGCCAAAGGACAGGCAACAATTCACCCCTCCACTTT. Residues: CASSQRTGNNSPLHF.

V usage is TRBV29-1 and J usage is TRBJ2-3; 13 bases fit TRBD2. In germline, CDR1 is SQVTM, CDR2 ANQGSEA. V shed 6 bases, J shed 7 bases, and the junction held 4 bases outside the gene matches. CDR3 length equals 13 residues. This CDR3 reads CSVGLAGTNTQYF. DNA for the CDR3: TGCAGCGTGGGACTAGCGGGGACGAATACGCAGTATTTT.

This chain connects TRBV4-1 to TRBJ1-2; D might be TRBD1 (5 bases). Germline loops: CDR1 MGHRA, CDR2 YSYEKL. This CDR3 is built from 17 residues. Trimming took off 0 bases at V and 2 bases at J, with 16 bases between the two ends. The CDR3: CASSQEAGLWVNYGYTF. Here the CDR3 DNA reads TGCGCCAGCAGCCAAGAGGCAGGGCTCTGGGTCAACTATGGCTACACCTTC.

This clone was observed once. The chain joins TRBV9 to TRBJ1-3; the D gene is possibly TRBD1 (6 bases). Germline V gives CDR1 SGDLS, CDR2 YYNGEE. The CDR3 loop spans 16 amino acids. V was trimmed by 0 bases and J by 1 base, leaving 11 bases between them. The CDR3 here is CASSVGVRGSGNTIYF. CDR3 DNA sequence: TGTGCCAGCAGCGTAGGGGTCAGGGGTTCTGGAAACACCATATATTTT.

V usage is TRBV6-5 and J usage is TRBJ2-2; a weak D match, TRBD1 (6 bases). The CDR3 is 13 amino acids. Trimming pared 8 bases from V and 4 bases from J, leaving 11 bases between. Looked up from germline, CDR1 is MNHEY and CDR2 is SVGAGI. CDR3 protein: CASGPGATGELFF. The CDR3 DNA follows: TGTGCCAGCGGACCAGGGGCCACCGGGGAGCTGTTTTTT.

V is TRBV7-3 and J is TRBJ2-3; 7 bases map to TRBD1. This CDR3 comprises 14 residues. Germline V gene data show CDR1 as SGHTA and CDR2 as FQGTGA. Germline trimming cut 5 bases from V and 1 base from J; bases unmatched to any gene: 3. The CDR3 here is CASSLGQRTDTQYF. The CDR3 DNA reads TGTGCCAGCAGCCTGGGACAGCGCACAGATACGCAGTATTTT.

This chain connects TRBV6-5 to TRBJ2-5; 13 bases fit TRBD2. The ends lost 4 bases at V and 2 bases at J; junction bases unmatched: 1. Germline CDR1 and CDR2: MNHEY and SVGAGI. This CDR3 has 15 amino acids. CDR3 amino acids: CASSLLAGGQETQYF. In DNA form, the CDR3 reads TGTGCCAGCAGTTTACTAGCGGGGGGGCAAGAGACCCAGTACTTC.

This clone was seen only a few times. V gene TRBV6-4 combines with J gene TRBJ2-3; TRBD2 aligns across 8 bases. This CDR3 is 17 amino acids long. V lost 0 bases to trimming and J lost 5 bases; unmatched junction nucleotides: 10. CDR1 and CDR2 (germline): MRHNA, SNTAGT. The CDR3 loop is CASSDSSGGGTVDTQYF. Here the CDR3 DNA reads TGTGCCAGCAGTGACTCGAGTGGCGGGGGGACGGTAGATACGCAGTATTTT.

Here the CDR3 DNA reads TGTGCCACCAGCAGAGATCAGGAAGGGGGCTATGGCTACACCTTC. This encodes CATSRDQEGGYGYTF. The chain links TRBV15 to TRBJ1-2, with D tentatively TRBD1 (6 bases). The germline V gene encodes CDR1 LNHNV and CDR2 YYDKDF (reference sequence). Deletions cut 0 bases from V and 4 bases from J, with 12 bases between. CDR3 size: 15 residues.

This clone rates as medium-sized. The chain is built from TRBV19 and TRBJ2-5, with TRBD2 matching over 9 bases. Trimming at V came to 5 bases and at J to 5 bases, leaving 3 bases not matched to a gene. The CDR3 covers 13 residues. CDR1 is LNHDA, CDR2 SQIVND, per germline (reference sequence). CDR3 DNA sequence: TGTGCCAGTAGTCTACTAGCGGGTGAGACCCAGTACTTC. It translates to CASSLLAGETQYF.

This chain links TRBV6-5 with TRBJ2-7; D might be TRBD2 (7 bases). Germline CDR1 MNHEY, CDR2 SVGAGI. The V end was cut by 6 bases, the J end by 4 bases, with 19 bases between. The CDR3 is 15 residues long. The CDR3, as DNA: TGTGCCAGCAGCGTCTGGGCGGGGGCCCCATACGAGCAGTACTTC. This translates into CASSVWAGAPYEQYF.

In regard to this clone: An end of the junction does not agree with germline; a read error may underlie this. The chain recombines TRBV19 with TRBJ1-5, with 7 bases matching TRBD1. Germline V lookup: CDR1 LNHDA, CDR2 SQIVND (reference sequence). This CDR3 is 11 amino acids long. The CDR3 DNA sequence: TGCGGCACAGGGGTCAATCAGCCCCAGCATTTT. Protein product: CGTGVNQPQHF.

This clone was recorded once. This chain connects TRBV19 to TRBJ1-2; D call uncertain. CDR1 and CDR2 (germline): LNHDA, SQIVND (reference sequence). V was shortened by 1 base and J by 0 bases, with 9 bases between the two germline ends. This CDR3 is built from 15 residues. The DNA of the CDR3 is TGTGCCAGTAGTATAGGCGCACCTACTAACTATGGCTACACCTTC. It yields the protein CASSIGAPTNYGYTF.